These 5 T cell receptor beta chains originate from one sample sequenced in a study of patients with pleural tuberculosis. Via MiXCR, TCRdb re-called the reads, giving one row per CDR3 protein. The sample yields approximately 50,000 distinct CDR3 sequences, approximately 7.9% seen once. The source of these receptors is a human donor with pleural tuberculosis.

There are many counts of this clonotype. The chain carries TRBV20-1 and TRBJ2-7; 7 bases align to TRBD1. Trimming removed 6 bases from V and 2 bases from J; junction bases left unmatched: 4. The CDR3 is 12 amino acids. Germline V lookup: CDR1 DFQATT, CDR2 SNEGSKA (reference sequence). The CDR3 sequence: CSAEQGTYEQYF. In DNA, the CDR3 is TGCAGTGCCGAACAGGGGACCTACGAGCAGTACTTC.

The sample holds many counts of this clonotype. The chain couples TRBV6-4 to TRBJ2-1; D is uncertain. CDR1 is MRHNA, CDR2 SNTAGT, per germline. The ends were cut back, 2 bases at V and 1 base at J, with 9 bases in the middle. The CDR3 spans 15 residues. CDR3 DNA sequence: TGTGCCAGCAGTGACGTACATCAATCCTACAATGAGCAGTTCTTC. This sequence encodes CASSDVHQSYNEQFF.

The chain links TRBV18 to TRBJ1-2, with a weak D call TRBD1 (5 bases). The germline V gene encodes CDR1 KGHSH and CDR2 LQKENI. The CDR3 is 13 amino acids. Trimming took 3 bases from V and 6 from J, leaving 11 bases between them. The CDR3 region has the DNA TGTGCCAGCTCACCCCCAGGGTATAATGGCTACACCTTC. As protein: CASSPPGYNGYTF. Looking up the rest from reference TRBV18 and TRBJ1-2 gives the full variable domain: NAGVMQNPRHLVRRRGQEARLRCSPMKGHSHVYWYRQLPEEGLKFMVYLQKENIIDESGMPKERFSAEFPKEGPSILRIQQVVRGDSAAYFCASSPPGYNGYTFGSGTRLTVV.

This clonotype ranks as medium-sized. CDR3 nucleotide sequence: TGCAGTGCTAGCTGGGGCGTGGGTCAGCCCCAGCATTTT. Translating gives CSASWGVGQPQHF. The V call is TRBV20-1, the J call TRBJ1-5; perhaps TRBD1 as D (5 bases). CDR3 length: 13 residues. From germline, CDR1 is DFQATT and CDR2 SNEGSKA (reference sequence). V dropped 3 bases and J dropped 6 bases, with 12 bases sitting between them.

This clonotype was observed at least ten times. The chain carries TRBV7-2 and TRBJ2-3; D is unresolved. V lost 0 bases to trimming and J lost 2 bases, with 3 bases between them. CDR1 and CDR2 (germline): SGHTA, FQGNSA. This CDR3 contains 13 residues. CDR3 nucleotide sequence: TGTGCCAGCAGCTTAGCGGTCACAGATACGCAGTATTTT. The encoded protein is CASSLAVTDTQYF.